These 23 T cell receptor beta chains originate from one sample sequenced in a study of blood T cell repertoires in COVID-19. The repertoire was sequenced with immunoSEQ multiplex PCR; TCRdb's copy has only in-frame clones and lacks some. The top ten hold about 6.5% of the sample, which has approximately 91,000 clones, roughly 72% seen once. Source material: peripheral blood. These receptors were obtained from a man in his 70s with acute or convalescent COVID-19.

The CDR3 loop reads CAISESSGVTYEQYF. The CDR3, as DNA: TGTGCCATCAGTGAGTCTTCGGGGGTGACTTACGAGCAGTACTTC. This chain joins TRBV10-3 and TRBJ2-7, with D tentatively TRBD2 (6 bases). The CDR3 consists of 15 residues. The V end was cut by 0 bases, the J end by 4 bases, with 13 bases between. Germline-derived CDR1 and CDR2 are ENHRY and SYGVKD.

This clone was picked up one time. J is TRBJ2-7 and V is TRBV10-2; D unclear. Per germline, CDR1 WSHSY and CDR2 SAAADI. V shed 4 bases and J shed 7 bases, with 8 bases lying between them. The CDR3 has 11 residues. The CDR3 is CASSAGREQYV. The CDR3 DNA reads TGCGCCAGCAGTGCGGGTCGGGAGCAGTACGTC.

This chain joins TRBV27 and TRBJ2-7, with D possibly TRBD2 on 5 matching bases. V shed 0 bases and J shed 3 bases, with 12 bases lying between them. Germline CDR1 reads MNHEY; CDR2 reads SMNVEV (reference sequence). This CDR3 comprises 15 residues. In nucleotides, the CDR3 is TGTGCCAGCAGTTTATCGGTCGGACTTCGCTACGAGCAGTACTTC. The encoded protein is CASSLSVGLRYEQYF.

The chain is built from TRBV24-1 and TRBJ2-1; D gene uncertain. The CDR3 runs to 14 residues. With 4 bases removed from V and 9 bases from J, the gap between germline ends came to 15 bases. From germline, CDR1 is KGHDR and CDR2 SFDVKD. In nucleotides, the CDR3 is TGTGCCACCAGTGAACATACAGAGTCCACTGAGCAGTTCTTC. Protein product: CATSEHTESTEQFF.

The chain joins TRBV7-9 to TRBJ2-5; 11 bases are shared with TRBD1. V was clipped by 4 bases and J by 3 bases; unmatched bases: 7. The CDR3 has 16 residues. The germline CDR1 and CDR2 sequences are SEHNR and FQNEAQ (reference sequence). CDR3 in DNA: TGTGCCAGCAGCTCCCTCCCGGGACAGGGGGAAGAGACCCAGTACTTC. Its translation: CASSSLPGQGEETQYF. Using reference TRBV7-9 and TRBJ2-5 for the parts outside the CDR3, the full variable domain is DTGVSQNPRHKITKRGQNVTFRCDPISEHNRLYWYRQTLGQGPEFLTYFQNEAQLEKSRLLSDRFSAERPKGSFSTLEIQRTEQGDSAMYLCASSSLPGQGEETQYFGPGTRLLVL.

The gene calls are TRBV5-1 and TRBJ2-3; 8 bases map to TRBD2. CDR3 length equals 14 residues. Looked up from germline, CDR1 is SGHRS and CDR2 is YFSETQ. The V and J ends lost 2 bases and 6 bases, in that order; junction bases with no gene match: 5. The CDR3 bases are TGCGCCAGCAGCTTAAGCGGGGGCGGGGATACGCAGTATTTT. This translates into CASSLSGGGDTQYF.

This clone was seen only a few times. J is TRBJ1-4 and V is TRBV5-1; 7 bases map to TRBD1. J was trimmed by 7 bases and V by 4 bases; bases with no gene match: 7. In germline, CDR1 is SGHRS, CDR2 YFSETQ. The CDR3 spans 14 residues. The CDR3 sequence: CASSPTGSVEKLFF. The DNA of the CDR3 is TGCGCCAGCAGCCCGACAGGGTCGGTTGAAAAACTGTTTTTT.

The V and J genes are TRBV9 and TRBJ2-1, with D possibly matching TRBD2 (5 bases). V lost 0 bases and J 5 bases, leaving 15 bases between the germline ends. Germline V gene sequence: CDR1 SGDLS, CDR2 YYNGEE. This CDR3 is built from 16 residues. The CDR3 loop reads CASSVDGVMENNEQFF. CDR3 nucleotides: TGTGCCAGCAGCGTAGACGGGGTAATGGAGAACAATGAGCAGTTCTTC.

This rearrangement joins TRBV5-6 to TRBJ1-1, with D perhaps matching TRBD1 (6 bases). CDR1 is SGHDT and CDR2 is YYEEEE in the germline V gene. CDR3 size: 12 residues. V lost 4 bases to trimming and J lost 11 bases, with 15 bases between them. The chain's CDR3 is CASSLRTEMAFF. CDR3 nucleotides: TGTGCCAGCAGCCTACGGACAGAAATGGCTTTCTTT. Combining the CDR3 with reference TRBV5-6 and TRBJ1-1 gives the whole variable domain DAGVTQSPTHLIKTRGQQVTLRCSPKSGHDTVSWYQQALGQGPQFIFQYYEEEERQRGNFPDRFSGHQFPNYSSELNVNALLLGDSALYLCASSLRTEMAFFGQGTRLTVV.

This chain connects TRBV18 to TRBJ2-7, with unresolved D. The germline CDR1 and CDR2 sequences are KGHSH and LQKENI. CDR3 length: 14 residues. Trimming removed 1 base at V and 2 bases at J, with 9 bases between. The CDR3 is CASSPLSTAYEQYF. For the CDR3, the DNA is TGTGCCAGCTCACCACTCTCCACGGCCTACGAGCAGTACTTC.

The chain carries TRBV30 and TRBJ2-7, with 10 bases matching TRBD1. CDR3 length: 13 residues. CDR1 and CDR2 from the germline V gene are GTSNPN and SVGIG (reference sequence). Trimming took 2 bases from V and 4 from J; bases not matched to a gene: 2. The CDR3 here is CAWSWDRGYEQYV. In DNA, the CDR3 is TGTGCCTGGAGTTGGGACAGGGGTTACGAGCAGTACGTC.

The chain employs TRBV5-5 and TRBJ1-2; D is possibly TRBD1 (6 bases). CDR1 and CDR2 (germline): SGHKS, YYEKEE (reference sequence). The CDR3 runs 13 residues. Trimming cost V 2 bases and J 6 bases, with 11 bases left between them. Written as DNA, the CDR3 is TGTGCCAGCAGCTTTTCGGGGGGCAATGGCTACACCTTC. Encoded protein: CASSFSGGNGYTF.

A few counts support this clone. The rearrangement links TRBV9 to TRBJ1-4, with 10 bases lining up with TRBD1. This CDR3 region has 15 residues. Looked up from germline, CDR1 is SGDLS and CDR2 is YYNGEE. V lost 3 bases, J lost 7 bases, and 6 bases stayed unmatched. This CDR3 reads CASSARTGGGEKLFF. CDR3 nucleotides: TGTGCCAGCAGCGCAAGGACAGGGGGTGGTGAAAAACTGTTTTTT.

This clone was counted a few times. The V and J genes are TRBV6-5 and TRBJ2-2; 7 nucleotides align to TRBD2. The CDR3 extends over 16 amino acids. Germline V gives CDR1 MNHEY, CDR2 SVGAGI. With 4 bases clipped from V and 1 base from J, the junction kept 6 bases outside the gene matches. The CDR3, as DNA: TGTGCCAGCAGTTCAACTCCGGGAGGGAACACCGGGGAGCTGTTTTTT. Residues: CASSSTPGGNTGELFF.

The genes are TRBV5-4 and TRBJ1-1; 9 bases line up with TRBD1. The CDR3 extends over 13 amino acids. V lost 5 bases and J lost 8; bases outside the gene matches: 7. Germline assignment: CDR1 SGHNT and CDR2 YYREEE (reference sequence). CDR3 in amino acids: CASSNRDREEAFF. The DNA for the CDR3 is TGTGCCAGCAGTAACCGGGACAGGGAAGAAGCTTTCTTT.

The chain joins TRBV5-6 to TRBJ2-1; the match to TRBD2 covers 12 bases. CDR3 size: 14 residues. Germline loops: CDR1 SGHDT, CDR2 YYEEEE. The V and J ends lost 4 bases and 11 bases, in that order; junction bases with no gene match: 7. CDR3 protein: CASSLWTSGIQQFF. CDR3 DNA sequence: TGTGCCAGCAGCCTTTGGACTAGCGGGATACAGCAGTTCTTC.

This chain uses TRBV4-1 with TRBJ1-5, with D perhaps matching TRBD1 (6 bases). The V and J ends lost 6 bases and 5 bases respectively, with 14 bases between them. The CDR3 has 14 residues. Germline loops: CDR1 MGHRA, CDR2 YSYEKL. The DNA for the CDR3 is TGCGCCAGCAGTAGAAGCAGGGGAGATCAGCCCCAGCATTTT. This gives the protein CASSRSRGDQPQHF.

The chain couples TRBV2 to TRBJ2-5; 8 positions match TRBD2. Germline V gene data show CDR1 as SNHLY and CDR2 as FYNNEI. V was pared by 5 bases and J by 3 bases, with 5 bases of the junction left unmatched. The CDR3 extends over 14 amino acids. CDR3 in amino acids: CASSYISGKETQYF. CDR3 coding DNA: TGTGCCAGCAGTTATATTAGCGGGAAAGAGACCCAGTACTTC.

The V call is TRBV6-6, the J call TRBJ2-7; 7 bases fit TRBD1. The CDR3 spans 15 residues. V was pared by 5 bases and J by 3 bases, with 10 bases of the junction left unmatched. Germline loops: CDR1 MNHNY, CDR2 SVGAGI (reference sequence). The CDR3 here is CASSARGQKFYEQYF. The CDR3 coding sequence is TGTGCCAGCAGTGCCCGGGGACAGAAATTCTACGAGCAGTACTTC.

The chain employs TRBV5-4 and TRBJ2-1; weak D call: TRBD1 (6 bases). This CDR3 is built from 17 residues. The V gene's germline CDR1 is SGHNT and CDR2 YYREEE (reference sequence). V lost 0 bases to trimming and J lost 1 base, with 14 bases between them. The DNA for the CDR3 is TGTGCCAGCAGCTTGGAGGTTGTGAGGGGGTCCTACAATGAGCAGTTCTTC. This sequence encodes CASSLEVVRGSYNEQFF.

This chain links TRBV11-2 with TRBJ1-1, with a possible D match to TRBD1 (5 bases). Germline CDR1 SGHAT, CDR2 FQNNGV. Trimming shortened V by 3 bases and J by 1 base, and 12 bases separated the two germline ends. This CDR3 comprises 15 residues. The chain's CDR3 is CASSLNDRPNTEAFF. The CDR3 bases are TGTGCCAGCAGCTTGAACGACAGACCGAACACTGAAGCTTTCTTT.

Here the CDR3 DNA reads TGTGCCAGCTTTAGAACAGGCTTTAACACTGAAGCTTTCTTT. This translates into CASFRTGFNTEAFF. The chain is built from TRBV18 and TRBJ1-1, with a possible D match to TRBD1 (5 bases). Trimming cost V 7 bases and J 2 bases, with 14 bases left between them. The germline CDR1 and CDR2 sequences are KGHSH and LQKENI. CDR3 length: 14 amino acids.

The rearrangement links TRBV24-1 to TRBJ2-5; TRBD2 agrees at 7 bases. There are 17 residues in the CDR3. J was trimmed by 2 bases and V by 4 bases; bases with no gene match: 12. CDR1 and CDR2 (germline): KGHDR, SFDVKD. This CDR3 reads CATSDPGGTSTQETQYF. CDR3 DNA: TGTGCCACCAGTGACCCGGGAGGCACTTCGACTCAAGAGACCCAGTACTTC.